The present entry profiles one T cell receptor beta chain with its context. Its antigen is still unknown. RNA transcripts were the template for amplifying TCR beta CDR3 regions. When the TCR CDR3 underwent first-round RT-PCR, the HTBI primer set was used. A single record per CDR3 protein comes from TCRdb applying MiXCR to the multiplex PCR reads. The repertoire has around 700,000 distinct CDR3 sequences, 15% to 20% of them found once; the top ten carry about a sixth. This sample stems from a study of T cells in Graves' hyperthyroidism and ophthalmopathy. Findings and caveats of the study: Ophthalmopathy prediction by the model preceded onset by a median about 6 months. Blood also carried most thyroid clonotypes expanded above 0.001.

The CDR3 sequence is 15 residues long. Germline values: CDR1 SGHRS, CDR2 YFSETQ. Trimming removed 4 bases from V and 5 bases from J; junction bases left unmatched: 7. This rearrangement joins TRBV5-1 to TRBJ2-1; 9 nucleotides align to TRBD1. This TCR came from a woman in her forties or fifties with Graves' hyperthyroidism that later progressed to Graves' ophthalmopathy. The sample taken for sequencing was blood. CDR3 region: CASSGGQGHHNEQFF. CDR3 DNA: TGCGCCAGCAGCGGGGGACAGGGCCACCACAATGAGCAGTTCTTC. Variable domain in full (rest from reference TRBV5-1 and TRBJ2-1): KAGVTQTPRYLIKTRGQQVTLSCSPISGHRSVSWYQQTPGQGLQFLFEYFSETQRNKGNFPGRFSGRQFSNSRSEMNVSTLELGDSALYLCASSGGQGHHNEQFFGPGTRLTVL.